Listed below are T cell receptor beta chains from one sample, sequenced in a study of CD8+ T cells in alopecia areata. Some clones are missing from TCRdb's copy, which holds only in-frame ones; the method was immunoSEQ multiplex PCR. This table has fewer than 150,000 clones, roughly 54% appearing once. Here the sequenced sample was CD4+ T cells sorted from blood, taken at week 0. Receptors originate from a human donor with alopecia areata. Each CDR3 is given with its conserved first and last residue. D genes are given only for firm matches. Where a row states a size, it is once, few, many or the class of an expanded clone; other rows omit it.

cdr3_nt	cdr3_aa	v_call	j_call	d_call	clone_size
TGTGCCAGCAGCTTCCTCCCAGATCCGGCGGGGATGTACCAAGAGACCCAGTACTTC	CASSFLPDPAGMYQETQYF	TRBV11-2	TRBJ2-5	NA	few
TGTGCCAGCAGCATACACAGGGAGGGGACCAATGAGCAGTTCTTC	CASSIHREGTNEQFF	TRBV7-2	TRBJ2-1	NA	NA
TGTGCCTGGAAACGAGAAGTTGGCACTGAAGCTTTCTTT	CAWKREVGTEAFF	TRBV30	TRBJ1-1	NA	NA
TGTGCCGGGGAAGACAGGGGGTACTCCTACGAGCAGTACTTC	CAGEDRGYSYEQYF	TRBV19	TRBJ2-7	TRBD1	NA
TGTGCCAGCAGTTCGCAGGGGGCCGCTTTCTTT	CASSSQGAAFF	TRBV27	TRBJ1-1	TRBD1	NA
TGTGCCAGCAGTTACGGGCGAGCCCAGCAAGAGACCCAGTACTTC	CASSYGRAQQETQYF	TRBV6-5	TRBJ2-5	NA	few
TGTGCCTGGAGTCTCGGGCCACCCCCCCAGACCCAGTACTTC	CAWSLGPPPQTQYF	TRBV30	TRBJ2-5	NA	NA
TGTGCCAGCAGCTCCTTTGCTAATGAAAAACTGTTTTTT	CASSSFANEKLFF	TRBV7-2	TRBJ1-4	NA	NA
TGCAGCGTTGGTTCCAGTACGAACACCGGGGAGCTGTTTTTT	CSVGSSTNTGELFF	TRBV29-1	TRBJ2-2	NA	NA
TGCAGTGCTCAAGGGCCCACTGAAGCTTTCTTT	CSAQGPTEAFF	TRBV20-1	TRBJ1-1	NA	NA
TGTGCCAGCAGTAAAGGGACCCTCTCCTACAATGAGCAGTTCTTC	CASSKGTLSYNEQFF	TRBV28	TRBJ2-1	NA	NA
TGTGCCAGTCAAACAGGGGTTCGTGGCGGGGAGCTGTTTTTT	CASQTGVRGGELFF	TRBV2	TRBJ2-2	TRBD1	medium-sized
TGCGCCAGCAGCTTGACAGGCCAAAACACTGAAGCTTTCTTT	CASSLTGQNTEAFF	TRBV5-1	TRBJ1-1	NA	NA
TGTGCCAGCAGTGCAGGGGCGAACACTGAAGCTTTCTTT	CASSAGANTEAFF	TRBV11-3	TRBJ1-1	NA	NA
TGTGCCAGCAGCGGGCAGGGATGGTATGGCTACACCTTC	CASSGQGWYGYTF	TRBV5-4	TRBJ1-2	NA	NA
TGTGCCAGCAGCTTAGCCAGTGGGACAGGGCCCACCGGGGAGCTGTTTTTT	CASSLASGTGPTGELFF	TRBV7-6	TRBJ2-2	TRBD1	NA
TGTGCCAGCAGCCGGACTAGCGGGAACACCGGGGAGCTGTTTTTT	CASSRTSGNTGELFF	TRBV6-5	TRBJ2-2	TRBD2	few
TGTGCCAGCAGTTTTACAGGGACTAGCGGCACAGATACGCAGTATTTT	CASSFTGTSGTDTQYF	TRBV11-2	TRBJ2-3	TRBD2	few
TGTGCCAGCAGTGCTCGGGAAAAACTGTTTTTT	CASSAREKLFF	TRBV2	TRBJ1-4	NA	NA
TGTGCCTGGAGTGTACGTAAGGGGGCTAGCAATCAGCCCCAGCATTTT	CAWSVRKGASNQPQHF	TRBV30	TRBJ1-5	TRBD1	NA
TGTGCCAGCAGTTTGACAACTAGCGGGCTTTCCTACGAGCAGTACTTC	CASSLTTSGLSYEQYF	TRBV28	TRBJ2-7	TRBD2	NA
TGCGCCAGCAGCTTAGACGGCGCCGCCTATGGCTACACCTTC	CASSLDGAAYGYTF	TRBV7-2	TRBJ1-2	NA	NA
TGTGCCAGCAGCCCCGGGACAGGGCTGTTCTTC	CASSPGTGLFF	TRBV7-3	TRBJ2-1	TRBD1	NA
TGTGCTAGTGGCCCGCAGGGTTACGAGCAGTACTTC	CASGPQGYEQYF	TRBV12-5	TRBJ2-7	NA	few
TGTGCCAGCAGCAAGGGGCGCGCGGGCACTGAAGCTTTCTTT	CASSKGRAGTEAFF	TRBV7-9	TRBJ1-1	NA	NA
TGCGCCAGCAGCTTGGCTGACAGAGTCGGGGCTTTCTTT	CASSLADRVGAFF	TRBV5-1	TRBJ1-1	NA	NA
TGCGCCAGCAGCCCGGCCGACAGAAGGGTCGGGGAGCTGTTTTTT	CASSPADRRVGELFF	TRBV5-1	TRBJ2-2	NA	few
TGTGCCAGCATGGCCGGGGGCGTAGAGACCCAGTACTTC	CASMAGGVETQYF	TRBV27	TRBJ2-5	NA	NA
TGTGCCAGCAGCCAAGATCTCTTGCGGGGGGCGCGTCAGACCCAGTACTTC	CASSQDLLRGARQTQYF	TRBV14	TRBJ2-5	TRBD2	NA
TGCGCCAGCAGTCCTACGGACTACGAGGGGGACACCGGGGAGCTGTTTTTT	CASSPTDYEGDTGELFF	TRBV23-1	TRBJ2-2	NA	NA
TGTGCCAGCAGCAGTACTGTCAGGGGAGAGAATCAGCCCCAGCATTTT	CASSSTVRGENQPQHF	TRBV7-9	TRBJ1-5	NA	NA
TGTGCCAGCAGCTCCCCAAACGTCCCCGGGGAGCTGTTTTTT	CASSSPNVPGELFF	TRBV7-3	TRBJ2-2	NA	NA
TGCGCCAGCAGCTCGCGGGGGGTTACCTACGAGCAGTACTTC	CASSSRGVTYEQYF	TRBV5-1	TRBJ2-7	TRBD2	NA
TGTGCCAGCAGCCCACAGGGTCAGTATGGCTACACCTTC	CASSPQGQYGYTF	TRBV6-6	TRBJ1-2	NA	NA
TGTGCCAGCAGCACAGGACAGCTACAGGCTTTCTTT	CASSTGQLQAFF	TRBV28	TRBJ1-1	NA	NA
TGTGCCAGCAGTTCCCGACAGAACTATGGCTACACCTTC	CASSSRQNYGYTF	TRBV28	TRBJ1-2	NA	NA
TGCGCCAGCAGGGCCGGTACACAAGAGACCCAGTACTTC	CASRAGTQETQYF	TRBV5-1	TRBJ2-5	NA	NA
TGTGCCAGCAGCTTACGGGGACAGGGCGCCTCCCTCTATGGCTACACCTTC	CASSLRGQGASLYGYTF	TRBV11-2	TRBJ1-2	TRBD1	NA